This T cell receptor (beta chain) appears in the sequencing data of a study of cytomegalovirus exposure and HLA in healthy donors. The V gene's germline CDR1 is LNHDA and CDR2 SQIVND (reference sequence). CDR3 length: 15 residues. Trimming took 2 bases from V and 3 from J, leaving 11 bases between them. 60 Vbeta and 13 Jbeta primers were used in PCR. Sequenced by immunoSEQ multiplex PCR; TCRdb stores in-frame clones only, minus some. The sample contains approximately 100,000 clones, roughly three quarters of which appear only once. The sample comprised PBMCs. This sequence originates from a female donor in good health and CMV-seropositive. The chain recombines TRBV19 with TRBJ1-5; D is possibly TRBD1 (6 bases). CDR3: CASSISGQINQPQHF. CDR3 DNA: TGTGCCAGTAGTATATCCGGACAGATCAATCAGCCCCAGCATTTT.